This T cell receptor (beta chain) was profiled in a study of cytomegalovirus exposure and HLA in healthy donors. For this clone: The antigen remains unidentified.

Trimming stripped 1 base from V and 6 bases from J, with 5 bases between. CDR3 size: 11 residues. Per germline, CDR1 GTSNPN and CDR2 SVGIG (reference sequence). Using immunoSEQ multiplex PCR, the repertoire was profiled, and TCRdb retains in-frame clones only, with some absent. The top ten clones hold 1% of a sample with 70,000 or so clones, 94% of them seen once. Whole-study results and caveats: The TCR clusters that emerged in the first cohort tended, a later analysis found, to co-occur in the approximately 120 validation repertoires.

This rearrangement joins TRBV30 to TRBJ2-3; D remains unclear. The sample was PBMCs. The TCR comes from a woman aged 18-30 years in good health and CMV-seronegative. CDR3 region: CAWSDLDTQYF. The CDR3 DNA reads as TGTGCCTGGAGTGACTTGGATACGCAGTATTTT. The whole variable domain, remainder taken from reference TRBV30 and TRBJ2-3, is SQTIHQWPATLVQPVGSPLSLECTVEGTSNPNLYWYRQAAGRGLQLLFYSVGIGQISSEVPQNLSASRPQDRQFILSSKKLLLSDSGFYLCAWSDLDTQYFGPGTRLTVL.